Sequencing of this TCR beta chain was carried out in a study of molecular identifiers for immune sequencing clone quantification. TCRdb re-called the PCR reads through MiXCR, storing one row per CDR3 protein. The sample has nearly 650,000 distinct CDR3 sequences; around 25% are singletons. The germline V gene has CDR1 LGHNA and CDR2 YSLEER. V lost 0 bases, J lost 3 bases, and 8 bases stayed unmatched. The CDR3 extends over 18 amino acids. V gene TRBV4-3 combines with J gene TRBJ2-2; 9 bases align to TRBD2. The sequence came from a human donor in good health. Some libraries in this study had Jurkat cell RNA spiked in. Sequencing was carried out using naive CD8+ T cells from blood, with Jurkat cell RNA spiked in. Regarding subset: FACS-sorted CD8+CD4-CCR7+CD45RA+ naive T cells. The CDR3 loop reads CASSQDFQRGAYTGELFF. In DNA form, the CDR3 reads TGCGCCAGCAGCCAAGATTTTCAGCGGGGGGCCTACACCGGGGAGCTGTTTTTT.